The 18 T cell receptor beta chains listed next were all sequenced from one sample in a study of blood T cell repertoires in COVID-19. The repertoire was sequenced with immunoSEQ multiplex PCR; TCRdb's copy has only in-frame clones and lacks some. The sample records around 320,000 clones, nearly 90% being singletons. The sequenced sample consisted of PBMCs or T cells enriched from blood (not recorded which). The receptors originated from a woman aged 45-60 years who had been exposed to COVID-19.

The rearrangement links TRBV28 to TRBJ2-7, with 8 bases fitting TRBD1. V shed 4 bases, J shed 7 bases, and the junction held 9 bases outside the gene matches. CDR3 size: 14 residues. The germline gives CDR1 MDHEN, CDR2 SYDVKM. The CDR3 DNA sequence: TGTGCCAGCAGTTCAGGACAGGGACTGCGGGAGCAGTACTTC. Protein: CASSSGQGLREQYF.

The chain is built from TRBV5-5 and TRBJ2-5; possible D gene TRBD1, 8 bases. The V gene's germline CDR1 is SGHKS and CDR2 YYEKEE (reference sequence). Trimming removed 0 bases at V and 4 bases at J, with 19 bases between. The CDR3 sequence is 17 residues long. The CDR3 bases are TGTGCCAGCAGCTTGGCCGGGGGGACAGGTGTTAGAGAGACCCAGTACTTC. It translates to CASSLAGGTGVRETQYF.

The chain uses TRBV24-1 and TRBJ2-7; D may be TRBD2 (5 bases). V lost 7 bases and J lost 1, with 16 bases in between. This CDR3 comprises 15 residues. Germline V lookup: CDR1 KGHDR, CDR2 SFDVKD. CDR3 sequence: CATRVGLRESYEQYF. In nucleotides, the CDR3 is TGTGCCACCAGAGTGGGTTTACGGGAATCCTACGAGCAGTACTTC.

The chain uses TRBV4-1 and TRBJ2-5; D is perhaps TRBD2 (6 bases). This CDR3 is 14 amino acids long. Germline CDR1 MGHRA, CDR2 YSYEKL. V lost 1 base and J 5 bases, leaving 11 bases between the germline ends. The CDR3 DNA sequence: TGCGCCAGCAGCCAAGGGAGGGACGGGGAGACCCAGTACTTC. Its protein product is CASSQGRDGETQYF.

The chain has TRBV6-5 and TRBJ2-7; D uncertain. The CDR3 is 12 amino acids. Germline loops: CDR1 MNHEY, CDR2 SVGAGI. The V gene lost 5 bases and the J gene lost 7 bases, with 12 bases spanning the gap. DNA for the CDR3: TGTGCCAGCAGTCCCTCCCCGGTGGAGCAGTACTTC. Its protein is CASSPSPVEQYF.

This chain joins TRBV7-6 and TRBJ2-1; TRBD2 aligns across 14 bases. CDR3 length: 17 residues. The ends lost 5 bases at V and 8 bases at J; junction bases unmatched: 11. From germline, CDR1 is SGHVS and CDR2 FNYEAQ. CDR3 sequence (DNA): TGTGCCAGCAGCCCCAGGCCCGGGACTAGCGGGGGCCATGAGCAGTTCTTC. Translated, it gives CASSPRPGTSGGHEQFF.

The chain uses TRBV20-1 and TRBJ1-6; D call uncertain. Deletions cut 3 bases from V and 7 bases from J, with 28 bases between. This CDR3 is built from 19 residues. Germline loops: CDR1 DFQATT, CDR2 SNEGSKA (reference sequence). DNA for the CDR3: TGCAGTGCTAGTACCTATAAAAGGGAGAGGCAGTCGGGCAATTCACCCCTCCACTTT. As protein: CSASTYKRERQSGNSPLHF.

This clone has more than one count but fewer than ten. The chain is built from TRBV5-4 and TRBJ1-2; a possible D gene is TRBD1 (6 bases). Germline loops: CDR1 SGHNT, CDR2 YYREEE (reference sequence). This CDR3 region has 15 residues. V dropped 0 bases and J dropped 6 bases, with 15 bases sitting between them. The chain's CDR3 is CASSLAGVETNGYTF. The CDR3 DNA reads TGTGCCAGCAGCTTGGCAGGGGTCGAGACGAATGGCTACACCTTC.

The chain links TRBV18 to TRBJ1-4; D is unresolved. V shed 5 bases and J shed 0 bases, with 7 bases lying between them. Germline lookup yields CDR1 KGHSH and CDR2 LQKENI. CDR3 length: 14 residues. CDR3: CASSIVTTNEKLFF. CDR3 DNA: TGTGCCAGCTCAATCGTAACAACTAATGAAAAACTGTTTTTT.

The chain uses TRBV4-1 and TRBJ1-6; 7 bases are shared with TRBD1. The CDR3 is made up of 15 amino acids. The V segment lost 3 bases and the J segment 5 bases; nucleotides outside the gene matches: 4. CDR1 and CDR2 from the germline V gene are MGHRA and YSYEKL. The CDR3 DNA is TGCGCCAGCAGCCAGGGACAGTCTAATAATTCACCCCTCCACTTT. Its translation is CASSQGQSNNSPLHF.

This chain connects TRBV25-1 to TRBJ1-2, with a possible D match to TRBD1 (5 bases). This CDR3 has 14 residues. The V and J ends lost 4 bases and 3 bases respectively, with 12 bases between them. The germline V gene encodes CDR1 MGHDK and CDR2 SYGVNS. The CDR3 protein is CASSVQGGHYGYTF. CDR3 DNA sequence: TGTGCCAGCAGTGTCCAGGGAGGCCACTATGGCTACACCTTC.

The chain carries TRBV7-9 and TRBJ1-2, with 8 nucleotides matching TRBD1. The CDR3 length is 15 residues. Looked up from germline, CDR1 is SEHNR and CDR2 is FQNEAQ (reference sequence). Trimming removed 6 bases from V and 5 bases from J; junction bases left unmatched: 11. The CDR3 protein is CASRGSTGDYYGYTF. The CDR3 coding sequence is TGTGCCAGCAGGGGTTCGACAGGGGATTATTATGGCTACACCTTC.

This clone was counted a single time. This chain uses TRBV3-1 (or the pseudogene TRBV3-2) with TRBJ2-2; D uncertain. V lost 1 base, J lost 5 bases, and 5 bases lay in between. This CDR3 comprises 13 residues. Germline V gene sequence: CDR1 LGHDT, CDR2 YNNKEL (reference sequence). The DNA of the CDR3 is TGTGCCAGCAGCCAAGTAATGACCGGGGAGCTGTTTTTT. Protein product: CASSQVMTGELFF.

V and J are TRBV4-1 and TRBJ1-6, with 10 bases aligning to TRBD1. The V gene end was trimmed by 0 bases and the J gene end by 10 bases; junction bases not matched to a gene: 6. This CDR3 comprises 16 residues. Germline lookup yields CDR1 MGHRA and CDR2 YSYEKL. CDR3 in DNA: TGCGCCAGCAGCCAAGATGCGGGGACAGGGGAATCACCCCTCCACTTT. This translates into CASSQDAGTGESPLHF.

V and J are TRBV3-1 (or the pseudogene TRBV3-2) and TRBJ2-7; 7 positions agree with TRBD1. V dropped 4 bases and J dropped 0; count of bases not matched to a gene: 0. This CDR3 spans 13 amino acids. Per the germline V gene, CDR1 is LGHDT and CDR2 is YNNKEL (reference sequence). The CDR3, as DNA: TGTGCCAGCAGCCGGACAGGCTCCTACGAGCAGTACTTC. Residues: CASSRTGSYEQYF.

The chain employs TRBV6-1 and TRBJ2-3; possible D gene TRBD2, 6 bases. Germline V CDR1 and CDR2: MNHNS, SASEGT. Trimming took off 3 bases at V and 7 bases at J, with 17 bases between the two ends. This CDR3 has 15 residues. CDR3: CASSDQTSVRNTQYF. DNA of the CDR3: TGTGCCAGCAGTGACCAGACTAGTGTACGCAATACGCAGTATTTT.

The gene calls are TRBV10-3 and TRBJ2-3; D is uncertain. This CDR3 has 16 amino acids. V was cut by 4 bases and J by 0 bases, with 14 bases left in between. Germline V gene lookup returns CDR1 ENHRY and CDR2 SYGVKD. The CDR3 region is CAISVLAQSSTDTQYF. CDR3 sequence (DNA): TGTGCCATCAGTGTCTTAGCCCAGTCTAGCACAGATACGCAGTATTTT.

The sample holds one count of this clone. DNA for the CDR3: TGTGCCAGCAGCAAACAAAGGGAGCTGTTTTTT. Its translation is CASSKQRELFF. The chain recombines TRBV7-8 with TRBJ2-2; no reliable D call. Germline assignment: CDR1 SGHVS and CDR2 FQNEAQ. This CDR3 is 11 amino acids long. The germline V and J ends were trimmed by 5 bases and 9 bases, with 7 bases remaining between them.